This TCR beta chain was sequenced during a study of shared clonotypes between healthy human individuals. The CDR3 runs 13 residues. In germline, CDR1 is LNHDA, CDR2 SQIVND (reference sequence). Trimming pared 6 bases from V and 6 bases from J, leaving 9 bases between. Measured with immunoSEQ multiplex PCR; TCRdb has only the in-frame clones, and not every one. Of roughly 2.4 million clones listed, nearly 97% are singletons. Sequencing was done on a sample of naive CD4+ T cells sorted from blood. Sample subset: CD45RA+ positively selected. This rearrangement joins TRBV19 to TRBJ1-6, with D unresolved. The receptor comes from a man aged 18 to 29 in good health. CDR3 protein: CASRSGSNSPLHF. Written as DNA, the CDR3 is TGTGCCAGTAGATCAGGTTCTAATTCACCCCTCCACTTT.